This is a list of T cell receptor beta chains from one sample in a study of cytomegalovirus exposure and HLA in healthy donors. Assay used: immunoSEQ multiplex PCR; TCRdb lists only in-frame clones, some missing. The data show some 160,000 clones, approximately 80% seen once. Sequenced input: PBMCs. These receptors were collected from a woman between 45 and 65 years old in good health and CMV-seronegative. Each CDR3 is given with its conserved first and last residue. A D gene is named only where the DNA matches it firmly. Clone size is shown for a subset of rows, as once, few, many or a class of expanded clone.

clone_size j_call d_call v_call cdr3_nt cdr3_aa
. TRBJ1-1 TRBD1 TRBV9 TGTGCCAGCAGCGTCACAGGGGGGAACACTGAAGCTTTCTTT CASSVTGGNTEAFF
. TRBJ1-1 . TRBV9 TGTGCCAGCAGCGTAGCCCCACAGGGCTACACTGAAGCTTTCTTT CASSVAPQGYTEAFF
. TRBJ1-4 TRBD1 TRBV19 TGTGCCAGTAGTGGGACAGGGGGCATAAGTAATGAAAAACTGTTTTTT CASSGTGGISNEKLFF
. TRBJ1-1 TRBD1 TRBV7-9 TGTGCCAGCAGTTCCCTGGGGCAGGGGGACACTGAAGCTTTCTTT CASSSLGQGDTEAFF
. TRBJ2-5 . TRBV11-2 TGTGCCAGCAGCTTCGGTTCCTCAGAGACCCAGTACTTC CASSFGSSETQYF
. TRBJ2-7 TRBD2 TRBV5-4 TGTGCCAGCGGCTTGGGTAGCGGGACTTTCTCCTACGAGCAGTACTTC CASGLGSGTFSYEQYF
. TRBJ2-3 TRBD2 TRBV6-1 TGTGCCAGCAGTGACCCCGGACTAGCGGGAGCCCGGGGGCAGTATTTT CASSDPGLAGARGQYF
few TRBJ1-5 . TRBV2 TGTGCCAGCAGTGACAGGGTAAGGGATCAGCCCCAGCATTTT CASSDRVRDQPQHF
. TRBJ2-3 TRBD2 TRBV11-2 TGTGCCAGCAGCTTAGGGGTAGCGGGAGATTTCACAGATACGCAGTATTTT CASSLGVAGDFTDTQYF
. TRBJ1-1 . TRBV6-5 TGTGCCAGCAGTACCCACGCCAGGGATGGGGCTGAAGCTTTCTTT CASSTHARDGAEAFF
. TRBJ2-2 TRBD1 TRBV18 TGTGCCAGCTCATCTCAAGGACCCCAGACAGGGGACGCCGGGGAGCTGTTTTTT CASSSQGPQTGDAGELFF
. TRBJ2-7 TRBD1 TRBV6-5 TGTGCCAGCAGCCCTCCGGGACAGACCTACGAGCAGTACTTC CASSPPGQTYEQYF
once TRBJ2-2 . TRBV2 TGTGCCAGCAGTGTGGTCAGGATGTCGAACACCGGGGAGCTGTTTTTT CASSVVRMSNTGELFF
few TRBJ2-7 TRBD1 TRBV6-5 TGTGCCAGCAGCCCCAGACAGGGGAAGAACTACGAGCAGTACTTC CASSPRQGKNYEQYF
. TRBJ1-4 . TRBV9 TGTGCCAGCAGCGTCGGGGGGGCAACTAATGAAAAACTGTTTTTT CASSVGGATNEKLFF
. TRBJ1-3 . TRBV15 TGTGCCACCAGCAGAGAAATAGGAGGTTCGGCTGAAAACACCATATATTTT CATSREIGGSAENTIYF
. TRBJ2-2 . TRBV9 TGTGCCAGCAGCTTCACTAGTTCCGGGGAGCTGTTTTTT CASSFTSSGELFF
. TRBJ2-3 . TRBV7-9 TGTGCCACCGCTCGTGGCGGGAACACAGATACGCAGTATTTT CATARGGNTDTQYF
once TRBJ1-5 TRBD1 TRBV27 TGTGCCAGCAGTTTACCCGTCGCCGTGGGGACAGGGGGCCCAAACTGGAATCAGCCCCAGCATTTT CASSLPVAVGTGGPNWNQPQHF
. TRBJ2-2 TRBD2 TRBV10-3 TGTGCCACAGGGACTAGCGGGGGGAGGAACACCGGGGAGCTGTTTTTT CATGTSGGRNTGELFF
. TRBJ1-1 . TRBV6-5 TGTGCCAGCAGTACGGGAGGGAAAGCTTTCTTT CASSTGGKAFF
. TRBJ2-1 . TRBV21-1 TGTGCCAGTACCCTCCTCGGGGGCAATGAGCAGTTCTTC CASTLLGGNEQFF
. TRBJ1-2 TRBD1 TRBV4-3 TGCGCCAGCAGCCAAGTGGACAGGGGAATCGGTGGCTACACCTTC CASSQVDRGIGGYTF
few TRBJ2-5 TRBD1 TRBV19 TGTGCCAGTAGTGGGACCGACAGGGTTGAGACCCAGTACTTC CASSGTDRVETQYF
few TRBJ2-1 TRBD1 TRBV7-2 TGTGCCAGCAGCCAGTTTGGACAGGGTAGTAATGAGCAGTTCTTC CASSQFGQGSNEQFF